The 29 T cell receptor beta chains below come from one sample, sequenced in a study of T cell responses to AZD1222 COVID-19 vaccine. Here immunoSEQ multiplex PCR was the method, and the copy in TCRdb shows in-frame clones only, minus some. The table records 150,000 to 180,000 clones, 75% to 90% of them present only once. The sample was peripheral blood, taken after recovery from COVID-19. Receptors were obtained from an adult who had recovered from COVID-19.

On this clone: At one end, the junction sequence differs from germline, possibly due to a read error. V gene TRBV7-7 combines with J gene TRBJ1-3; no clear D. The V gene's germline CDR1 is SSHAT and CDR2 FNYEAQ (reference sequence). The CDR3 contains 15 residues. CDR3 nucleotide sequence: TGTGCTAGCAGCCCCGGTGTGCGGGCTGGAAACACCATATATTTT. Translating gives CASSPGVRAGNTIYF.

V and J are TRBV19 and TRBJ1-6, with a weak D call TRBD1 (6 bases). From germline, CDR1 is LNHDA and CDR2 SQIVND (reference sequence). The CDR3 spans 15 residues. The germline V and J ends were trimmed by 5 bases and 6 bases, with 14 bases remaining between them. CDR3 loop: CASSLTGLANSPLHF. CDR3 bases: TGTGCCAGTAGTCTTACAGGGCTCGCTAATTCACCCCTCCACTTT.

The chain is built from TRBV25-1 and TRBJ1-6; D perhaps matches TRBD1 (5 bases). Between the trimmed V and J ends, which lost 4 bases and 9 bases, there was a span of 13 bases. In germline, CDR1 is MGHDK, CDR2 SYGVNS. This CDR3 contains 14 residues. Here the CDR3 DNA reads TGTGCCAGCAGTGCGCAGGGAATGATTTCACCCCTCCACTTT. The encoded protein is CASSAQGMISPLHF.

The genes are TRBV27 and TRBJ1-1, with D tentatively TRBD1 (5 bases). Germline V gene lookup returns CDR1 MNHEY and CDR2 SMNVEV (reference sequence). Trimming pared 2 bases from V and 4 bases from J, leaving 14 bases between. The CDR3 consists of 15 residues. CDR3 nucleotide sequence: TGTGCCAGCAGTTTAGGGGGGGGGTTTCGCACTGAAGCTTTCTTT. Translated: CASSLGGGFRTEAFF.

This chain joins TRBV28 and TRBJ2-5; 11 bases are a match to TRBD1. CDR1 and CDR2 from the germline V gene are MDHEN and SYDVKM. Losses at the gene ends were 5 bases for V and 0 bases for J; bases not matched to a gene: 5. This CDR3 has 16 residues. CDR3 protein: CASSPRDRGYQETQYF. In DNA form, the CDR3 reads TGTGCCAGCAGTCCCAGGGACAGGGGGTACCAAGAGACCCAGTACTTC.

The CDR3 sequence is CASSQTDYEQYF. The CDR3 DNA reads TGTGCCAGCAGCCAGACAGATTACGAGCAGTACTTC. The chain joins TRBV7-2 to TRBJ2-7, with D perhaps matching TRBD1 (5 bases). V was cut by 5 bases and J by 4 bases, with 9 bases left in between. Germline loops: CDR1 SGHTA, CDR2 FQGNSA. There are 12 residues in the CDR3.

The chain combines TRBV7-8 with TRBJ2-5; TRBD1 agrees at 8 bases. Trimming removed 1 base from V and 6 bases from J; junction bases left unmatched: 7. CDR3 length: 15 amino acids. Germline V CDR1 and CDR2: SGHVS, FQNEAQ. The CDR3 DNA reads TGTGCCAGCAGCTTAGACCGACAGGGGTGGAAGACCCAGTACTTC. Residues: CASSLDRQGWKTQYF.

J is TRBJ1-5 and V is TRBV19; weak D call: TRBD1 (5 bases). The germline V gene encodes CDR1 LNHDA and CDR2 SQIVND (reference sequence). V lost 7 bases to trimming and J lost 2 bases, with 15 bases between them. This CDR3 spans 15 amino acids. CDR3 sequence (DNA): TGTGCCAGTATAGAGCAGGGTACGGGCAATCAGCCCCAGCATTTT. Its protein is CASIEQGTGNQPQHF.

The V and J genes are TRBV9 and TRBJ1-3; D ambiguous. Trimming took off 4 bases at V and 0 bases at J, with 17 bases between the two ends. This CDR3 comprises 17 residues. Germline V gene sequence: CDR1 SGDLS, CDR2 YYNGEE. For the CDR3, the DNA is TGTGCCAGCAGCCCCGCAGTACTCGGACCCTCTGGAAACACCATATATTTT. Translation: CASSPAVLGPSGNTIYF.

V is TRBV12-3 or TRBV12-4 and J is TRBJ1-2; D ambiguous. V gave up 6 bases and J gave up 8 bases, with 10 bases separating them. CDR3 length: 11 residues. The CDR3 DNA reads TGTGCCAGCAGCTTTGTAGGAGGCTACACCTTC. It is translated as CASSFVGGYTF.

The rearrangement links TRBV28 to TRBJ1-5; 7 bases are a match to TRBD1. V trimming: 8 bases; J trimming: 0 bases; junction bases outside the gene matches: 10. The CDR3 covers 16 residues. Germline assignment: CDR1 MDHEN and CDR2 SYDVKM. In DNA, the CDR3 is TGTGCCAGCGCCCCTCCGGGACAGTATAGCAATCAGCCCCAGCATTTT. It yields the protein CASAPPGQYSNQPQHF.

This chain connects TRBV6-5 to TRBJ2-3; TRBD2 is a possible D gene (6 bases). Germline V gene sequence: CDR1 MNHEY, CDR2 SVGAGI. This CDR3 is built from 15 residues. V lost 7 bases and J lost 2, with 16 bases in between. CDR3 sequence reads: CASILGTAYTDTQYF. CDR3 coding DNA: TGTGCCAGCATTCTCGGGACTGCATACACAGATACGCAGTATTTT.

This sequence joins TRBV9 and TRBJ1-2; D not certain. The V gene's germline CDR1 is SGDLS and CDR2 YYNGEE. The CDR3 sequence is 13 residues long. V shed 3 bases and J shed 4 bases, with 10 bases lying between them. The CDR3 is CASSGPWGYGYTF. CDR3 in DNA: TGTGCCAGCAGCGGCCCCTGGGGCTATGGCTACACCTTC.

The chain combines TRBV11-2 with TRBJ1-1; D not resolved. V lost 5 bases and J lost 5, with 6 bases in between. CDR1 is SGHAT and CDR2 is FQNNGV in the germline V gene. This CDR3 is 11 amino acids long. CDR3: CASSIYTEAFF. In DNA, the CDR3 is TGTGCCAGCAGCATCTATACTGAAGCTTTCTTT.

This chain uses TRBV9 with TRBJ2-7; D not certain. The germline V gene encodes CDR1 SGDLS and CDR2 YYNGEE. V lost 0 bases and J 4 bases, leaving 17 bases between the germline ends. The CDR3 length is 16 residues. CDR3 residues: CASSVGFRTTRYEQYF. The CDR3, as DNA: TGTGCCAGCAGCGTAGGGTTCAGGACGACGAGGTACGAGCAGTACTTC.

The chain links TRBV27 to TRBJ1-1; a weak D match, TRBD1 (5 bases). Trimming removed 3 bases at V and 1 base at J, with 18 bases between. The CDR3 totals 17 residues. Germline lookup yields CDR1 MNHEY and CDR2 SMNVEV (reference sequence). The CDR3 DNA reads TGTGCCAGCAGTTTGGCCCCCCGGGACGGACCGAACACTGAAGCTTTCTTT. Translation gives CASSLAPRDGPNTEAFF.

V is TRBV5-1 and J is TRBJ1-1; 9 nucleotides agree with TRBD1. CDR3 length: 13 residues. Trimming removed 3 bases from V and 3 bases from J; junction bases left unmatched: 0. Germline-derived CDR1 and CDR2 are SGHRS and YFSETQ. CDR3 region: CASSWTGDTEAFF. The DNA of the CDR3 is TGCGCCAGCAGCTGGACAGGGGACACTGAAGCTTTCTTT.

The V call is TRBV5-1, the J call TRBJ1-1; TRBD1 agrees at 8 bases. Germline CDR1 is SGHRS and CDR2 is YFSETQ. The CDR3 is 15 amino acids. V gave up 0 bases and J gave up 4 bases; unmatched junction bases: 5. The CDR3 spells CASSLDGQGFTEAFF. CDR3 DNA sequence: TGCGCCAGCAGCTTGGATGGACAGGGATTCACTGAAGCTTTCTTT.

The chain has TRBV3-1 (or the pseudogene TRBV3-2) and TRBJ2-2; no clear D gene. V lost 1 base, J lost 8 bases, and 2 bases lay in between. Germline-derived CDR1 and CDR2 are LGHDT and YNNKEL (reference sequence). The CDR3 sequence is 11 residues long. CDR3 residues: CASSQGGELFF. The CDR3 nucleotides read TGTGCCAGCAGCCAAGGGGGGGAGCTGTTTTTT.

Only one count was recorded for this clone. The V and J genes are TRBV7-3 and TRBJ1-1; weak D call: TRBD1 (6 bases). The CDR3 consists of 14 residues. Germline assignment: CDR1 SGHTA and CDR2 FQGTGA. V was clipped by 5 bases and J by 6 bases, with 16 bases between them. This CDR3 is CASSLGRRGAEAFF. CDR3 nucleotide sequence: TGTGCCAGCAGCCTAGGACGGAGGGGGGCTGAAGCTTTCTTT.

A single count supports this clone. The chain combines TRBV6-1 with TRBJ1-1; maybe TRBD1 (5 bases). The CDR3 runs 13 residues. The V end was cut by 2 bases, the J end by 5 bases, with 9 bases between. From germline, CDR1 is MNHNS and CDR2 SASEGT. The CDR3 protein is CASSEQGLTEAFF. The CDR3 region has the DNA TGTGCCAGCAGTGAACAGGGATTAACTGAAGCTTTCTTT.

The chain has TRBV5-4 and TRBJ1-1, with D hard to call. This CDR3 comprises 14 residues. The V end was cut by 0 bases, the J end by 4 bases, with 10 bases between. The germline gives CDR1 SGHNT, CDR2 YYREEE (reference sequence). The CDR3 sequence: CASSLAPRGTEAFF. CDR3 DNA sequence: TGTGCCAGCAGCTTGGCTCCGCGGGGCACTGAAGCTTTCTTT.

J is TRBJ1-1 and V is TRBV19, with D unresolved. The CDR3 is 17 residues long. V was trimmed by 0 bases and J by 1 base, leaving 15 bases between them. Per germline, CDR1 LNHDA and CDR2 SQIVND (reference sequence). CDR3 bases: TGTGCCAGTAGTATAGATGAGACCCCAACCGAGAACACTGAAGCTTTCTTT. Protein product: CASSIDETPTENTEAFF.

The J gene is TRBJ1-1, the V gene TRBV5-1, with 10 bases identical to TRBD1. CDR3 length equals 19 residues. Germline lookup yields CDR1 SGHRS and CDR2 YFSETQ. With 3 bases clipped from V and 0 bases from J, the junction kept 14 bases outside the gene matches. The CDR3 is CASSSFGTTGGVMNTEAFF. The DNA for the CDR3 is TGCGCCAGCAGCTCCTTCGGAACGACAGGGGGCGTGATGAACACTGAAGCTTTCTTT.

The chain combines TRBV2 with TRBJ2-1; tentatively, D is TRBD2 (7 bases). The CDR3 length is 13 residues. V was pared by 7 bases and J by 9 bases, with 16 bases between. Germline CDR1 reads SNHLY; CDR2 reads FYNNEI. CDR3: CASTEWGGGEQFF. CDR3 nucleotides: TGTGCCAGCACCGAGTGGGGGGGCGGTGAGCAGTTCTTC.

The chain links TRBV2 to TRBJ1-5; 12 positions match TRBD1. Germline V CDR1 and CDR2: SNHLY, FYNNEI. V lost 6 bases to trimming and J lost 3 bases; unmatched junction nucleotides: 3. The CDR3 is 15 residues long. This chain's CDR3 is CASRGTGGDNQPQHF. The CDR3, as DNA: TGTGCCAGCAGGGGGACAGGGGGCGACAATCAGCCCCAGCATTTT.

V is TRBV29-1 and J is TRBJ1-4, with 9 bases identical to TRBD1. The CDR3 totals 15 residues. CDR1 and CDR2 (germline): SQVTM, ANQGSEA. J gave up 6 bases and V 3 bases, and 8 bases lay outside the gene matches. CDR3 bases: TGCAGCGTTGACTGGACAGGGGATATAGATGAAAAACTGTTTTTT. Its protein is CSVDWTGDIDEKLFF.

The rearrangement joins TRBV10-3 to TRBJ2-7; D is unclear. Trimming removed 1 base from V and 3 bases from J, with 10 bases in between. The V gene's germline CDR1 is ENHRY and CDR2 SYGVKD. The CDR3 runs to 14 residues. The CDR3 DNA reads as TGTGCCATCAGTGAGTACAGTTCCGACTACGAGCAGTACTTC. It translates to CAISEYSSDYEQYF.

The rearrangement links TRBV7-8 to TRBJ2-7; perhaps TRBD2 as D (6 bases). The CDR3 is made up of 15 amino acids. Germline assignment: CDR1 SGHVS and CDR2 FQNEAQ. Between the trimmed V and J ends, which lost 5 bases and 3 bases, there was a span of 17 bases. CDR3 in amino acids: CASSREIPGSYEQYF. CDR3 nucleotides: TGTGCCAGCAGCCGTGAAATCCCCGGGAGCTACGAGCAGTACTTC.